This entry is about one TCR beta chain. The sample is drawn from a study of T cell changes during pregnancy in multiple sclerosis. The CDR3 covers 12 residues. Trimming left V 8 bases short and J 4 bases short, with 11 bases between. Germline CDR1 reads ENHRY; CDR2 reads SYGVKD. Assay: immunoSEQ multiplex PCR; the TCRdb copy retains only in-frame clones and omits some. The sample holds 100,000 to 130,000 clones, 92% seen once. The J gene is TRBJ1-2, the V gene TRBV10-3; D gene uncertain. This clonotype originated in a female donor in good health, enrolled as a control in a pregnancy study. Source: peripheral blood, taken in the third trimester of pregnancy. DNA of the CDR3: TGTGCCATCTTTGAGGGCCTCTATGGCTACACCTTC. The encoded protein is CAIFEGLYGYTF.